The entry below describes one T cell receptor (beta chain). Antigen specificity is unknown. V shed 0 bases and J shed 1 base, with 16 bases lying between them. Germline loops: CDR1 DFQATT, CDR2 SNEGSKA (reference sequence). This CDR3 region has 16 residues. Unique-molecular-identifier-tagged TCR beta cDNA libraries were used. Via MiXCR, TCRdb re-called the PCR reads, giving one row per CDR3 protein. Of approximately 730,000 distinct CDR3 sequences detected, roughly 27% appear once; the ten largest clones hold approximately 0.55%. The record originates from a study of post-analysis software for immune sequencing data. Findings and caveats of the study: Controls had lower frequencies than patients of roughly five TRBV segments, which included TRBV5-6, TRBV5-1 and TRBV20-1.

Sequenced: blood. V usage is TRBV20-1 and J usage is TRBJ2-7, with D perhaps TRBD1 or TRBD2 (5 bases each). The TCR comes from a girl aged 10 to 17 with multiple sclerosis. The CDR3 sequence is CSAREKGRPSSYEQYF. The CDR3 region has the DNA TGCAGTGCTAGAGAGAAGGGACGGCCGTCATCCTACGAGCAGTACTTC.